The text below deals with one T cell receptor beta chain. Its antigen is unidentified. TCRdb's table, derived via immunoSEQ multiplex PCR, lists solely in-frame clones and lacks some. The data hold more than 110,000 clones, with approximately 90% observed a single time. This sample was taken from a study of T cell responses to AZD1222 COVID-19 vaccine. Second-dose groups at about 4 or about 12 weeks were pooled. Study outcomes and limitations: Researchers report vaccine-associated CD4 TCRs spanning spike, with dominance at 160-218 and 743-854. White British ancestry dominated among donors, who included more females, and clonal diversity was possibly underestimated.

With 6 bases clipped from V and 6 bases from J, the junction kept 8 bases outside the gene matches. Germline assignment: CDR1 MDHEN and CDR2 SYDVKM. This CDR3 spans 15 amino acids. The genes are TRBV28 and TRBJ2-2; 9 bases line up with TRBD1. The specimen was peripheral blood, collected 28 days after the second AZD1222 dose. This clonotype originated in an adult who received the AZD1222 COVID-19 vaccine. CDR3 region: CASSTTGGLPGELFF. In nucleotides, the CDR3 is TGTGCCAGCAGCACGACAGGGGGGCTTCCCGGGGAGCTGTTTTTT.